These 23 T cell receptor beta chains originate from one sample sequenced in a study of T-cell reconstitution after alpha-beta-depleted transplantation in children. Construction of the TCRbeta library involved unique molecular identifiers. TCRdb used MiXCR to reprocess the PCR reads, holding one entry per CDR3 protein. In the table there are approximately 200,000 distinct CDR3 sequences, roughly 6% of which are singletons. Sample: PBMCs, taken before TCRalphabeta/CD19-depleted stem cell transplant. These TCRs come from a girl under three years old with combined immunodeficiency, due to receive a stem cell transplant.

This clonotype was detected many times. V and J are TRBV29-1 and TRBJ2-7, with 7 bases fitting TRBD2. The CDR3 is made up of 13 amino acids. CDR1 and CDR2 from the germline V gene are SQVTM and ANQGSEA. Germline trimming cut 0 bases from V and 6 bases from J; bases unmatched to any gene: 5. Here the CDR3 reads CSVEDGEGGEQYF. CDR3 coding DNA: TGCAGCGTTGAAGATGGGGAGGGCGGCGAGCAGTACTTC.

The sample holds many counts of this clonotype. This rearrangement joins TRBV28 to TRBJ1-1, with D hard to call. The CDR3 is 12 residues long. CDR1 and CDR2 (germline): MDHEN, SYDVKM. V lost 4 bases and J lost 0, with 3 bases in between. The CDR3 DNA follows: TGTGCCAGCAGTTGGCTGAACACTGAAGCTTTCTTT. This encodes CASSWLNTEAFF.

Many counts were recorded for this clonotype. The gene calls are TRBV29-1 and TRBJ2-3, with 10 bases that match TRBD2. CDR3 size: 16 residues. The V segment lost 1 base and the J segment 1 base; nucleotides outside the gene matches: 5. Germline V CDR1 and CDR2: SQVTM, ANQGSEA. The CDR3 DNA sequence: TGCAGCGTTGAAGCACCTAGCGGGGGACGCACAGATACGCAGTATTTT. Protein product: CSVEAPSGGRTDTQYF.

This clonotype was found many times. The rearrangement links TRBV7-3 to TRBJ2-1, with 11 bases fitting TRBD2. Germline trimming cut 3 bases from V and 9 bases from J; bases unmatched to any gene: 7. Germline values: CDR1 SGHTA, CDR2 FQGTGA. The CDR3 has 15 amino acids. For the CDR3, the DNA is TGTGCCAGCAGCTTGTTAGCGGGGGGGCAGGCTGAGCAGTTCTTC. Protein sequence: CASSLLAGGQAEQFF.

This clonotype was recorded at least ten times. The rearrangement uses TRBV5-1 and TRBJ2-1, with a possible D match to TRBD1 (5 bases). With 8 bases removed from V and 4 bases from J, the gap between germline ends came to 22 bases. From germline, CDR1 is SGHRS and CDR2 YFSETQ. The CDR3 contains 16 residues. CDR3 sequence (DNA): TGCGCCAGGAAACCAGGGTCTACCGGTAGTTACAATGAGCAGTTCTTC. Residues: CARKPGSTGSYNEQFF. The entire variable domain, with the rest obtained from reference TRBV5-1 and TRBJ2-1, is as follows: KAGVTQTPRYLIKTRGQQVTLSCSPISGHRSVSWYQQTPGQGLQFLFEYFSETQRNKGNFPGRFSGRQFSNSRSEMNVSTLELGDSALYLCARKPGSTGSYNEQFFGPGTRLTVL.

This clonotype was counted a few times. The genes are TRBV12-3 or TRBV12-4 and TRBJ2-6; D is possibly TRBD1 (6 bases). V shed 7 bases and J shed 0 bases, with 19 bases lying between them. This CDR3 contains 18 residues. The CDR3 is CASTFYRDQHSGANVLTF. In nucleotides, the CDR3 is TGTGCCAGCACCTTTTACAGGGACCAGCACTCTGGGGCCAACGTCCTGACTTTC.

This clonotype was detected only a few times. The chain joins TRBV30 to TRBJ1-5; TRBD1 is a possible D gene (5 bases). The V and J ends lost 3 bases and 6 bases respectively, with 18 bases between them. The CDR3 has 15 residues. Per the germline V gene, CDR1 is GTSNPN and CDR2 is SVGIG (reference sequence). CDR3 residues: CAWSLDRLWGQPQHF. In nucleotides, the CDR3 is TGTGCCTGGAGCCTCGACAGACTCTGGGGTCAGCCCCAGCATTTT.

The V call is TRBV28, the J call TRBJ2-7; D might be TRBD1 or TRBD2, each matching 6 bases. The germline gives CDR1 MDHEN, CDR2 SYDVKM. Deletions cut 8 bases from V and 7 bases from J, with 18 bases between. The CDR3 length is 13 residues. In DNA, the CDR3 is TGTGCCAGCGGATCCCCCGGGGGCTGGGAGCAGTACTTC. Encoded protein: CASGSPGGWEQYF.

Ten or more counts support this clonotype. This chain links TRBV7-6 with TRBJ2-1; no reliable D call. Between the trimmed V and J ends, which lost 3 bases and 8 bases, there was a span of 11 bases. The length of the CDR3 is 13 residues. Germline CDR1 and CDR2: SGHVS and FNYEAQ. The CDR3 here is CASSFIPMDEQFF. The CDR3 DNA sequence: TGTGCCAGCAGCTTTATCCCCATGGATGAGCAGTTCTTC.

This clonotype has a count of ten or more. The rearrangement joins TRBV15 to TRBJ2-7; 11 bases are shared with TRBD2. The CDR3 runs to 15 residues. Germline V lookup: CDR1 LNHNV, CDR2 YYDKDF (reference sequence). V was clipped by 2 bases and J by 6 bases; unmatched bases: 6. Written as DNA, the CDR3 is TGTGCCACCAGCAGATTTAGCGGGGGGGCCTTCGAGCAGTACTTC. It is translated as CATSRFSGGAFEQYF.

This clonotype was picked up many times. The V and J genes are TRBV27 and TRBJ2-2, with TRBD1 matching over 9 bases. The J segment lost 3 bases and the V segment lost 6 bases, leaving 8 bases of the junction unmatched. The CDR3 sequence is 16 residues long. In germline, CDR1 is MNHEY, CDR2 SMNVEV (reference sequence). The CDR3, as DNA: TGTGCCAGCAGCTTAGAACAGGGGGCCGACACCGGGGAGCTGTTTTTT. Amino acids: CASSLEQGADTGELFF.

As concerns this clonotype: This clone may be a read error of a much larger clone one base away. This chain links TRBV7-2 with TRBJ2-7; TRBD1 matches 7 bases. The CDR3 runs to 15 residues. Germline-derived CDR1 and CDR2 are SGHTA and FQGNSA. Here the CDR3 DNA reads TGTGCCAGCAGCTTTCCGGGACAGAAAAACTACGGGCAGTACTTC. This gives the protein CASSFPGQKNYGQYF.

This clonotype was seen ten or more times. The CDR3 coding sequence is TGTGCCAGCAGCTATACCGGGACAGGGATTAAAGAGACCCAGTACTTC. This gives the protein CASSYTGTGIKETQYF. This chain joins TRBV7-2 and TRBJ2-5; 9 positions agree with TRBD1. CDR1 and CDR2 (germline): SGHTA, FQGNSA. The V gene end was trimmed by 4 bases and the J gene end by 3 bases; junction bases not matched to a gene: 9. The CDR3 runs 16 residues.

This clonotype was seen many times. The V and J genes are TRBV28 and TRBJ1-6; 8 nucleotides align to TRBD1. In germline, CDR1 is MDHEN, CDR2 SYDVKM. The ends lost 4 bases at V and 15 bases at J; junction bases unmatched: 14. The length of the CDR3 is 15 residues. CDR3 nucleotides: TGTGCCAGCAGTTCCCGGACAGGGCCCCTTTTTCGCCTCCACTTT. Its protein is CASSSRTGPLFRLHF. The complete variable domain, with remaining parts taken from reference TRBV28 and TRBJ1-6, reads DVKVTQSSRYLVKRTGEKVFLECVQDMDHENMFWYRQDPGLGLRLIYFSYDVKMKEKGDIPEGYSVSREKKERFSLILESASTNQTSMYLCASSSRTGPLFRLHFGNGTRLTVT.

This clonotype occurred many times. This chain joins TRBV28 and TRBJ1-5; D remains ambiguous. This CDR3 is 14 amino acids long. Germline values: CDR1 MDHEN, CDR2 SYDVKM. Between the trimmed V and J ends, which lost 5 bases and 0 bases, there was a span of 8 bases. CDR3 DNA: TGTGCCAGCAGTCCCCTCATTAGCAATCAGCCCCAGCATTTT. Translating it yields CASSPLISNQPQHF.

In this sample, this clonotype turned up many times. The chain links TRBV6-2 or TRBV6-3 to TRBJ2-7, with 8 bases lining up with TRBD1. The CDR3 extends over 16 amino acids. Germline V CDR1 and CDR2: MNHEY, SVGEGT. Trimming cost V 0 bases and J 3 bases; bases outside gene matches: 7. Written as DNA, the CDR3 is TGTGCCAGCAGTTACTCAAACGGACAGGGAAACTACGAGCAGTACTTC. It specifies CASSYSNGQGNYEQYF.

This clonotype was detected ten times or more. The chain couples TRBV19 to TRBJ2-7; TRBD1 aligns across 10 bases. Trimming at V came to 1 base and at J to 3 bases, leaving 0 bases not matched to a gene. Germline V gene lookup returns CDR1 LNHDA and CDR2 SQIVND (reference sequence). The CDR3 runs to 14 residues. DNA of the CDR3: TGTGCCAGTAGTATAGGGACAGGGGGCTACGAGCAGTACTTC. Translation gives CASSIGTGGYEQYF.

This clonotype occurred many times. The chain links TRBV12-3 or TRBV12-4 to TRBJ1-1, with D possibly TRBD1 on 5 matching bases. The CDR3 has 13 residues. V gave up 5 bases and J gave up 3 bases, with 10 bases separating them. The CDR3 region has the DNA TGTGCCAGCAGTCCATCAGGGTACACTGAAGCTTTCTTT. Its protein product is CASSPSGYTEAFF.

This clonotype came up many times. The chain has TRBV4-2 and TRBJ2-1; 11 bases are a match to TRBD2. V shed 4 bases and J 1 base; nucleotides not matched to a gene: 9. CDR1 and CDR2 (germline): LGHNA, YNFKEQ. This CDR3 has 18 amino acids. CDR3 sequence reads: CASSPHGGTSGSYNEQFF. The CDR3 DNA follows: TGTGCCAGCAGCCCCCACGGGGGGACTAGCGGATCCTACAATGAGCAGTTCTTC.

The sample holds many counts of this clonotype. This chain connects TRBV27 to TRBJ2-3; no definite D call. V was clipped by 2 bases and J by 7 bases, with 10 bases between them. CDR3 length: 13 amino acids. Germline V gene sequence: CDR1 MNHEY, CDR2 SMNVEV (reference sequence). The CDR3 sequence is CASSLGQKNTQYF. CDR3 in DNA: TGTGCCAGCAGTTTAGGTCAGAAGAATACGCAGTATTTT.

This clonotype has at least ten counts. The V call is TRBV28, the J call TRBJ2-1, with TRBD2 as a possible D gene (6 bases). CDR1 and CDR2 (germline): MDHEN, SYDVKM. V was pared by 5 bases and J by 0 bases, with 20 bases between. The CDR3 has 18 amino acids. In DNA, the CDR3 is TGTGCCAGCAGTGCCTTCGGGTTTAGCGGAACCTCCTACAATGAGCAGTTCTTC. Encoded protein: CASSAFGFSGTSYNEQFF.

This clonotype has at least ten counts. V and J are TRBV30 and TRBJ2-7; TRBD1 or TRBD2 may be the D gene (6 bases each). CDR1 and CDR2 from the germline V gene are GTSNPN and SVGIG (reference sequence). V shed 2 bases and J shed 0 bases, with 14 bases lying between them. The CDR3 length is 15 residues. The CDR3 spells CAWSRAGGGSYEQYF. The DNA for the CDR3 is TGTGCCTGGAGTAGGGCCGGAGGGGGCTCCTACGAGCAGTACTTC.

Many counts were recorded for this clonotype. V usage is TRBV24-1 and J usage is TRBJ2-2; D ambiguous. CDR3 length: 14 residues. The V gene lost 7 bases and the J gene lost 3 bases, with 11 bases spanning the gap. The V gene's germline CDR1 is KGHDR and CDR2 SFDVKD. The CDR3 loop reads CATRGGMYTGELFF. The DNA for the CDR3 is TGTGCCACCAGAGGTGGCATGTACACCGGGGAGCTGTTTTTT.